This TCR beta chain is drawn from a study of T cell responses to AZD1222 COVID-19 vaccine. TCRdb's copy holds only in-frame clones and misses some; the assay was immunoSEQ multiplex PCR. Among roughly 93,000 clones listed, 85% to 90% were seen once. Details on this clone: A junction end diverges from the germline sequence, so it may reflect a read error.

This CDR3 is 16 amino acids long. The germline V gene encodes CDR1 SGHTA and CDR2 FQGNSA. Sequenced material: peripheral blood, taken on day 0 of MenACWY control vaccination. The receptor's source is an adult in good health. The chain joins TRBV7-2 to TRBJ2-7; D possibly matches TRBD1 or TRBD2 (6 bases each). CDR3 region: CASSPGVGGPSNEQYF. The CDR3 nucleotides are TGTGCCAGCAGCCCGGGCGTCGGGGGCCCCTCCAACGAGCAGTACTTC.